This T cell receptor beta chain was profiled in a study of shared clonotypes between healthy human individuals. Method: immunoSEQ multiplex PCR; TCRdb's copy keeps in-frame clones and lacks some. The data hold 400,000 to 600,000 clones, with nearly 80% observed a single time. The CDR3 is 14 amino acids. With 0 bases removed from V and 4 bases from J, the gap between germline ends came to 8 bases. Looked up from germline, CDR1 is LNHNV and CDR2 is YYDKDF (reference sequence). This receptor was identified in a woman in her 40s in good health. Some clones in this sample may be carry-over from other donors' samples. The V and J genes are TRBV15 and TRBJ2-3; D uncertain. What was sequenced was PBMCs. The CDR3 sequence: CATSRDRYADTQYF. The CDR3 DNA reads TGTGCCACCAGCAGAGATCGGTACGCAGATACGCAGTATTTT.